This is a list of T cell receptor beta chains from one sample in a study of T cell repertoires in cytomegalovirus infection. Each CDR3 protein gets one entry after TCRdb re-called the reads with MiXCR. The sample lists 250,000 to 300,000 distinct CDR3 sequences, around 20% occurring once. These TCRs' antigens remain unknown. The sample here was cultured PBMCs, taken from culture after CMV antigen stimulation. The source of these receptors is a human donor in good health (CMV status not recorded). Some clones in this sample may be carry-over from other donors' samples. Both conserved end residues are part of each CDR3. Fields, in order: J gene, D gene, V gene, clone size, CDR3 DNA, CDR3 protein. A D gene is named only where the DNA matches it firmly. Clone size is shown for a subset of rows, as once, few, many or a class of expanded clone.

J: TRBJ2-5; D: TRBD2; V: TRBV6-8; size: -; DNA: TGTGCCAGCAGTTACTCAGCCCTAGCGGTCCAAGAGACCCAGTACTTC; CDR3: CASSYSALAVQETQYF
J: TRBJ2-1; D: -; V: TRBV27; size: many; DNA: TGTGCCAGCAGTTCCCGGGGTGAGCAGTTCTTC; CDR3: CASSSRGEQFF
J: TRBJ2-7; D: TRBD2; V: TRBV4-2; size: once; DNA: TGTGCCAGCAGCCAAGCACTAGCGGGAGGGCCTATCTACGAGCAGTACTTC; CDR3: CASSQALAGGPIYEQYF
J: TRBJ2-3; D: -; V: TRBV12-3/TRBV12-4; size: -; DNA: TGTGCCAGCAGCAATCCCGTGGGGGCGATAGATACGCAGTATTTT; CDR3: CASSNPVGAIDTQYF
J: TRBJ2-3; D: -; V: TRBV7-2; size: few; DNA: TGTGCCAGCAGCTCCCAAACTCTGGGCACAGATACGCAGTATTTT; CDR3: CASSSQTLGTDTQYF
J: TRBJ2-7; D: TRBD1; V: TRBV11-3; size: many; DNA: TGTGCCAGCAGTCTGGGCAGGGGGTCCTACGAGCAGTACTTC; CDR3: CASSLGRGSYEQYF
J: TRBJ1-3; D: -; V: TRBV6-5; size: few; DNA: TGTGCCAGCAGTGTCAGGGGAGGTGGAAACACCATATATTTT; CDR3: CASSVRGGGNTIYF
J: TRBJ1-1; D: -; V: TRBV19; size: -; DNA: TGTGCCAGTAGTATAGCCTCCTCAGCGAACACTGAAGCTTTCTTT; CDR3: CASSIASSANTEAFF
J: TRBJ2-1; D: -; V: TRBV29-1; size: -; DNA: TGCAGCGAGCGTTCTAACAATGAGCAGTTCTTC; CDR3: CSERSNNEQFF
J: TRBJ2-5; D: TRBD2; V: TRBV20-1; size: -; DNA: TGCAGTGCTAGTAGGAAGACTAGCGGGCCCCAAGAGACCCAGTACTTC; CDR3: CSASRKTSGPQETQYF
J: TRBJ2-2; D: TRBD2; V: TRBV7-9; size: -; DNA: TGTGCCAGCAGCTTCATAGCGGGAGGGGACACCGGGGAGCTGTTTTTT; CDR3: CASSFIAGGDTGELFF
J: TRBJ2-7; D: -; V: TRBV7-2; size: -; DNA: TGTGCCAGCAGTAGTACTAGCTCAACCTACGAGCAGTACTTC; CDR3: CASSSTSSTYEQYF
J: TRBJ2-7; D: -; V: TRBV19; size: -; DNA: TGTGCCAGTAGTCCACGGGACAAGGCCTACGAGCAGTACTTC; CDR3: CASSPRDKAYEQYF
J: TRBJ1-3; D: -; V: TRBV4-1; size: -; DNA: TGCGCCAGCAGCCAAGGGGGGGGCAGCTTACTGGTGGTTTCTGGAAACACCATATATTTT; CDR3: CASSQGGGSLLVVSGNTIYF